Listed below are T cell receptor beta chains from one sample, sequenced in a study of blood T cell repertoires in COVID-19. Profiled with immunoSEQ multiplex PCR; TCRdb holds only in-frame clones, not every one. The table shows almost 200,000 clones, with approximately 80% occurring only once. The sequenced sample was peripheral blood. Source of these receptors: a man aged 60-69 years with COVID-19, enrolled during active disease. Each CDR3 is given with its conserved first and last residue. The D gene is left open where the match is weak. Not all rows give a size; the values are once, few, many and, for expanded clones, a class.

CDR3: CASQEVQSNSPLHF; DNA: TGTGCCAGCCAAGAAGTACAGTCTAATTCACCCCTCCACTTT; V: TRBV2; D: .; J: TRBJ1-6; size: .
CDR3: CASSEERTGGVTDTQYF; DNA: TGTGCCAGCAGTGAAGAACGGACAGGGGGCGTAACAGATACGCAGTATTTT; V: TRBV2; D: TRBD1; J: TRBJ2-3; size: once
CDR3: CAISDRANEKLFF; DNA: TGTGCCATCAGTGACAGGGCTAATGAAAAACTGTTTTTT; V: TRBV10-3; D: .; J: TRBJ1-4; size: .
CDR3: CASSLTIRNTEAFF; DNA: TGTGCCAGCTCACTTACGATCAGGAACACTGAAGCTTTCTTT; V: TRBV18; D: .; J: TRBJ1-1; size: .
CDR3: CASSYQGANNSPLHF; DNA: TGCGCCAGCAGCTATCAGGGTGCCAATAATTCACCCCTCCACTTT; V: TRBV5-1; D: .; J: TRBJ1-6; size: .
CDR3: CASSLWTSLNEQYF; DNA: TGTGCCAGCAGTTTATGGACTAGTTTGAACGAGCAGTACTTC; V: TRBV28; D: .; J: TRBJ2-7; size: .
CDR3: CASSVMARGNEKLFF; DNA: TGTGCCAGTAGTGTGATGGCCAGGGGAAATGAAAAACTGTTTTTT; V: TRBV19; D: .; J: TRBJ1-4; size: few
CDR3: CSVRRDPGMNTEAFF; DNA: TGCAGCGTAAGAAGAGACCCCGGGATGAACACTGAAGCTTTCTTT; V: TRBV29-1; D: .; J: TRBJ1-1; size: few
CDR3: CASRWTGRNTEAFF; DNA: TGTGCCAGCAGATGGACAGGGAGGAACACTGAAGCTTTCTTT; V: TRBV6-5; D: TRBD1; J: TRBJ1-1; size: .
CDR3: CASSAPGRGDFGYTF; DNA: TGTGCCAGCAGTGCCCCCGGCCGGGGAGATTTCGGCTACACCTTC; V: TRBV27; D: .; J: TRBJ1-2; size: .
CDR3: CAWTSGPYNEQFF; DNA: TGTGCCTGGACGAGCGGGCCTTACAATGAGCAGTTCTTC; V: TRBV30; D: .; J: TRBJ2-1; size: .
CDR3: CASSLAQRTDEQYF; DNA: TGTGCCAGCAGCTTAGCGCAGAGGACAGACGAGCAGTACTTC; V: TRBV7-6; D: .; J: TRBJ2-7; size: .
CDR3: CASSHGQGAIRFSYEQYF; DNA: TGTGCCAGCAGCCATGGACAGGGGGCCATACGGTTCTCCTACGAGCAGTACTTC; V: TRBV3-1/TRBV3-2; D: TRBD1; J: TRBJ2-7; size: .
CDR3: CASSARRTGVEQYF; DNA: TGCGCCAGCAGCGCTAGACGAACAGGGGTCGAGCAGTACTTC; V: TRBV5-1; D: TRBD1; J: TRBJ2-7; size: .
CDR3: CASSTRQDKYTEAFF; DNA: TGTGCCAGCAGTACACGACAGGACAAATACACTGAAGCTTTCTTT; V: TRBV28; D: .; J: TRBJ1-1; size: .
CDR3: CASSQRDRSEAFF; DNA: TGTGCCAGCAGCCAACGGGACAGGTCTGAAGCTTTCTTT; V: TRBV3-1/TRBV3-2; D: TRBD1; J: TRBJ1-1; size: .
CDR3: CASRQDRDSNQPQHF; DNA: TGTGCCAGCAGACAAGACAGGGATAGCAATCAGCCCCAGCATTTT; V: TRBV28; D: TRBD1; J: TRBJ1-5; size: .
CDR3: CASSRIFGGNTGELFF; DNA: TGTGCCAGCAGCCGAATTTTCGGGGGGAACACCGGGGAGCTGTTTTTT; V: TRBV3-1/TRBV3-2; D: .; J: TRBJ2-2; size: .
CDR3: CASSPSVGGSGQPQHF; DNA: TGTGCCAGCAGCCCCTCTGTGGGGGGATCGGGACAGCCCCAGCATTTT; V: TRBV5-8; D: .; J: TRBJ1-5; size: once